The 29 T cell receptor beta chains listed next were all sequenced from one sample in a study of blood T cell repertoires in COVID-19. Clones were sequenced by immunoSEQ multiplex PCR, and TCRdb holds only the in-frame ones, with some missing. Of about 400,000 clones in the sample, around nine tenths were seen once. Sequenced: peripheral blood. These receptors all stem from a human donor in a cohort sampled during active COVID-19.

The rearrangement links TRBV5-1 to TRBJ2-7; possibly TRBD2 for D (5 bases). V lost 2 bases, J lost 4 bases, and 10 bases lay in between. CDR1 SGHRS and CDR2 YFSETQ come from the germline V gene. The length of the CDR3 is 13 residues. The DNA for the CDR3 is TGCGCCAGCAGCTTCGGGGTAAGGTACGAGCAGTACTTC. Protein: CASSFGVRYEQYF.

The rearrangement links TRBV10-3 to TRBJ1-4; 7 bases are a match to TRBD1. Unmatched junction bases numbered 12, after V lost 0 bases and J lost 8 bases. The length of the CDR3 is 17 residues. Germline loops: CDR1 ENHRY, CDR2 SYGVKD. The CDR3 protein is CAISESPRGERKEKLFF. The CDR3 region has the DNA TGTGCCATCAGTGAGTCCCCCAGGGGGGAGAGGAAGGAAAAACTGTTTTTT.

The CDR3, as DNA: TGTGCCACTGGGACAGGATTTACCTCGACCTACGAGCAGTACTTC. This gives the protein CATGTGFTSTYEQYF. The V gene is TRBV2, the J gene TRBJ2-7; 8 bases map to TRBD1. J lost 2 bases, V lost 10 bases, and 13 bases had no gene match. The CDR3 runs 15 residues. CDR1 SNHLY and CDR2 FYNNEI come from the germline V gene. Full variable domain (remainder filled in from reference TRBV2 and TRBJ2-7): EPEVTQTPSHQVTQMGQEVILRCVPISNHLYFYWYRQILGQKVEFLVSFYNNEISEKSEIFDDQFSVERPDGSNFTLKIRSTKLEDSAMYFCATGTGFTSTYEQYFGPGTRLTVT.

V usage is TRBV27 and J usage is TRBJ2-3; 14 nucleotides line up with TRBD2. The V gene's germline CDR1 is MNHEY and CDR2 SMNVEV (reference sequence). J was trimmed by 6 bases and V by 2 bases; bases with no gene match: 7. This CDR3 has 17 residues. The CDR3 region has the DNA TGTGCCAGCAGTTTAATGACTAGCGGGGGGGCTACGGATACGCAGTATTTT. Translated, it gives CASSLMTSGGATDTQYF.

The V call is TRBV4-2, the J call TRBJ1-3; weak D call: TRBD1 (6 bases). The CDR3 is made up of 16 amino acids. Trimming shortened V by 0 bases and J by 1 base, and 10 bases separated the two germline ends. CDR1 is LGHNA and CDR2 is YNFKEQ in the germline V gene. CDR3 bases: TGTGCCAGCAGCCAAGAAATACAGGGATCTGGAAACACCATATATTTT. As protein: CASSQEIQGSGNTIYF.

The chain uses TRBV28 and TRBJ2-1; D possibly corresponds to TRBD1 (6 bases). This CDR3 is 15 amino acids long. Germline V CDR1 and CDR2: MDHEN, SYDVKM. Trimming cost V 2 bases and J 0 bases, with 8 bases left between them. The CDR3 protein is CASSLGGPSYNEQFF. Written as DNA, the CDR3 is TGTGCCAGCAGTTTAGGGGGCCCCTCCTACAATGAGCAGTTCTTC.

The V gene is TRBV9, the J gene TRBJ2-3; D possibly corresponds to TRBD1 (6 bases). V lost 3 bases, J lost 0 bases, and 8 bases lay in between. The CDR3 is 14 amino acids. Per the germline V gene, CDR1 is SGDLS and CDR2 is YYNGEE. In nucleotides, the CDR3 is TGTGCCAGCAGCGGGGGGCCTAGCACAGATACGCAGTATTTT. Translation: CASSGGPSTDTQYF.

This chain uses TRBV5-1 with TRBJ1-1; D is possibly TRBD1 (5 bases). This CDR3 has 18 amino acids. V shed 0 bases and J shed 4 bases, with 22 bases lying between them. Germline V gene lookup returns CDR1 SGHRS and CDR2 YFSETQ. The chain's CDR3 is CASSLEVQGSGVSTEAFF. CDR3 coding DNA: TGCGCCAGCAGCTTGGAAGTTCAGGGCTCGGGGGTGAGCACTGAAGCTTTCTTT.

The V call is TRBV9, the J call TRBJ1-4; possible D gene TRBD1, 6 bases. This CDR3 has 16 residues. Deletions cut 2 bases from V and 4 bases from J, with 15 bases between. Germline assignment: CDR1 SGDLS and CDR2 YYNGEE. In DNA, the CDR3 is TGTGCCAGCAGCGTTGGGGGCGCCCCACTTAATGAAAAACTGTTTTTT. This gives the protein CASSVGGAPLNEKLFF. The full variable domain, with the rest looked up from reference TRBV9 and TRBJ1-4, is DSGVTQTPKHLITATGQRVTLRCSPRSGDLSVYWYQQSLDQGLQFLIQYYNGEERAKGNILERFSAQQFPDLHSELNLSSLELGDSALYFCASSVGGAPLNEKLFFGSGTQLSVL.

The gene calls are TRBV11-2 and TRBJ1-2; D call uncertain. In germline, CDR1 is SGHAT, CDR2 FQNNGV. The CDR3 has 17 residues. V was cut by 5 bases and J by 4 bases, with 23 bases left in between. CDR3 bases: TGTGCCAGCAGCCCTCTCCGATCCCGAGGAGCCACCTATGGCTACACCTTC. Amino acids: CASSPLRSRGATYGYTF.

This clone was detected only once. The chain couples TRBV24-1 to TRBJ2-1, with 9 bases aligning to TRBD2. Per germline, CDR1 KGHDR and CDR2 SFDVKD. The V segment lost 4 bases and the J segment 8 bases; nucleotides outside the gene matches: 14. The CDR3 loop spans 17 amino acids. The CDR3 DNA reads TGTGCCACCAGTGACCGTGCGTCTAGCGGGATTAGGGATGAGCAGTTCTTC. This encodes CATSDRASSGIRDEQFF.

The chain recombines TRBV10-3 with TRBJ2-7; 8 bases are shared with TRBD2. Germline V CDR1 and CDR2: ENHRY, SYGVKD. This CDR3 comprises 14 residues. J was trimmed by 0 bases and V by 10 bases; bases with no gene match: 8. CDR3 sequence: CASTTGGLSYEQYF. The CDR3 bases are TGTGCCAGCACTACGGGGGGGCTCTCCTACGAGCAGTACTTC.

This clone is a singleton in its sample. The genes are TRBV18 and TRBJ2-7, with 13 bases lining up with TRBD2. The CDR3 runs 17 residues. Losses at the gene ends were 1 base for V and 2 bases for J; bases not matched to a gene: 5. Germline-derived CDR1 and CDR2 are KGHSH and LQKENI. The CDR3 DNA reads TGTGCCAGCTCACCACTGCCGGGGACTAGCGGGACCTACGAGCAGTACTTC. Translating gives CASSPLPGTSGTYEQYF.

The chain uses TRBV5-1 and TRBJ2-3; tentative D call: TRBD1 (6 bases). Trimming pared 7 bases from V and 6 bases from J, leaving 21 bases between. CDR1 SGHRS and CDR2 YFSETQ come from the germline V gene. This CDR3 comprises 15 residues. In DNA form, the CDR3 reads TGCGCCAGCTCGAAGACAGGACTCCACCCGGATACGCAGTATTTT. Its protein product is CASSKTGLHPDTQYF.

This clone occurred a few times. The rearrangement links TRBV10-3 to TRBJ2-5; possibly TRBD1 for D (6 bases). With 3 bases removed from V and 6 bases from J, the gap between germline ends came to 11 bases. CDR1 is ENHRY and CDR2 is SYGVKD in the germline V gene. There are 13 residues in the CDR3. Here the CDR3 reads CAISETGPKTQYF. Written as DNA, the CDR3 is TGTGCCATCAGTGAAACAGGGCCGAAGACCCAGTACTTC.

J is TRBJ2-3 and V is TRBV12-3 or TRBV12-4, with D maybe TRBD1 (6 bases). V was trimmed by 6 bases and J by 3 bases, leaving 10 bases between them. This CDR3 has 13 residues. Written as DNA, the CDR3 is TGTGCCAGCAGGTTGACAGGTACAGATACGCAGTATTTT. Residues: CASRLTGTDTQYF.

This chain joins TRBV6-5 and TRBJ2-2, with a weak D call TRBD1 (6 bases). The CDR3 is 13 residues long. Trimming stripped 10 bases from V and 8 bases from J, with 17 bases between. Germline V lookup: CDR1 MNHEY, CDR2 SVGAGI. For the CDR3, the DNA is TGTGCCACCCGATCGGTCGGGACAGGGGAGCTGTTTTTT. Amino acid sequence: CATRSVGTGELFF.

This chain links TRBV7-8 with TRBJ2-3; TRBD2 aligns across 13 bases. The trim removed 1 base at V and 6 bases at J, leaving 19 bases unmatched. CDR3 length: 21 amino acids. CDR1 is SGHVS, CDR2 FQNEAQ, per germline. CDR3: CASSLVVELAGGNRLSDTQYF. The CDR3 coding sequence is TGTGCCAGCAGCTTAGTTGTCGAACTAGCGGGGGGGAATAGGCTTTCTGATACGCAGTATTTT.

The genes are TRBV3-1 (or the pseudogene TRBV3-2) and TRBJ1-5; D gene unclear. Trimming left V 2 bases short and J 4 bases short, with 6 bases between. The CDR3 runs to 13 residues. In germline, CDR1 is LGHDT, CDR2 YNNKEL (reference sequence). The CDR3 sequence: CASSQNYNQPQHF. The CDR3 DNA sequence: TGTGCCAGCAGCCAAAACTATAATCAGCCCCAGCATTTT.

The CDR3, as DNA: TGTGCCAGCAGTACCCGACGGGAGAACGAGCAGTACTTC. Encoded protein: CASSTRRENEQYF. The chain joins TRBV27 to TRBJ2-7, with D possibly TRBD2 on 6 matching bases. The CDR3 extends over 13 amino acids. V was trimmed by 5 bases and J by 5 bases, leaving 13 bases between them. The germline CDR1 and CDR2 sequences are MNHEY and SMNVEV (reference sequence).

This chain uses TRBV3-1 (or the pseudogene TRBV3-2) with TRBJ2-5; D might be TRBD2 (5 bases). Looked up from germline, CDR1 is LGHDT and CDR2 is YNNKEL (reference sequence). The V end lost 1 base, the J end lost 6 bases, and 12 bases lay between the germline ends. The CDR3 has 14 residues. CDR3 nucleotides: TGTGCCAGCAGCCAAGGGAGAGGGCCCAAGACCCAGTACTTC. Encoded protein: CASSQGRGPKTQYF.

The V gene is TRBV5-1, the J gene TRBJ1-2; D unclear. Germline-derived CDR1 and CDR2 are SGHRS and YFSETQ. There are 13 residues in the CDR3. The V end lost 0 bases, the J end lost 2 bases, and 5 bases lay between the germline ends. The CDR3 region is CASSLAQNYGYTF. The CDR3 DNA reads as TGCGCCAGCAGCTTGGCACAGAACTATGGCTACACCTTC.

J is TRBJ1-3 and V is TRBV19; no clear D. This CDR3 contains 13 residues. Trimming cost V 6 bases and J 5 bases, with 11 bases left between them. The germline gives CDR1 LNHDA, CDR2 SQIVND (reference sequence). CDR3 coding DNA: TGTGCCAGTAGCATGGAGGGTAGAAACACCATATATTTT. Its translation: CASSMEGRNTIYF.

The rearrangement joins TRBV4-1 to TRBJ1-4; 9 bases agree with TRBD1. CDR1 is MGHRA and CDR2 is YSYEKL in the germline V gene. The V segment lost 0 bases and the J segment 7 bases; nucleotides outside the gene matches: 3. The CDR3 is 15 amino acids. The CDR3 DNA reads as TGCGCCAGCAGCCAAGAGGACAGGGGCGGTGAAAAACTGTTTTTT. Translation: CASSQEDRGGEKLFF.

The gene calls are TRBV30 and TRBJ1-1, with TRBD1 matching 7 bases. The V gene's germline CDR1 is GTSNPN and CDR2 SVGIG (reference sequence). J lost 1 base, V lost 5 bases, and 1 base had no gene match. The CDR3 extends over 12 amino acids. CDR3 region: CAWGDRNTEAFF. DNA of the CDR3: TGTGCCTGGGGGGACAGGAACACTGAAGCTTTCTTT. Variable domain in full (rest from reference TRBV30 and TRBJ1-1): SQTIHQWPATLVQPVGSPLSLECTVEGTSNPNLYWYRQAAGRGLQLLFYSVGIGQISSEVPQNLSASRPQDRQFILSSKKLLLSDSGFYLCAWGDRNTEAFFGQGTRLTVV.

This clone was recorded a few times. This chain joins TRBV5-6 and TRBJ1-5; weak D call: TRBD1 (5 bases). CDR3 size: 16 residues. CDR1 and CDR2 (germline): SGHDT, YYEEEE. The V end was cut by 4 bases, the J end by 0 bases, with 14 bases between. CDR3 sequence (DNA): TGTGCCAGCAGCCAGTACGGGGGGTATAGCAATCAGCCCCAGCATTTT. Protein product: CASSQYGGYSNQPQHF.

The chain carries TRBV3-1 (or the pseudogene TRBV3-2) and TRBJ2-3, with D possibly being TRBD2 (6 bases). The CDR3 consists of 13 residues. Germline CDR1 LGHDT, CDR2 YNNKEL (reference sequence). Trimming took off 5 bases at V and 6 bases at J, with 12 bases between the two ends. This CDR3 reads CASSEVAGDTQYF. The CDR3, as DNA: TGTGCCAGCAGCGAGGTTGCGGGGGATACGCAGTATTTT.

The CDR3 nucleotides read TGTGCCACTACAGGAGTTTCTACGCAGTATTTT. This gives the protein CATTGVSTQYF. This sequence joins TRBV28 and TRBJ2-3; D possibly corresponds to TRBD1 (5 bases). Germline lookup yields CDR1 MDHEN and CDR2 SYDVKM. Trimming pared 10 bases from V and 8 bases from J, leaving 13 bases between. The CDR3 sequence is 11 residues long.

This clone was counted only a few times. The rearrangement uses TRBV10-3 and TRBJ1-2, with D tentatively TRBD1 (6 bases). V lost 6 bases and J lost 3, with 17 bases in between. The CDR3 has 15 amino acids. Looked up from germline, CDR1 is ENHRY and CDR2 is SYGVKD. The CDR3 is CAISRGAGRDYGYTF. The CDR3 DNA sequence: TGTGCCATCAGCCGGGGGGCAGGGAGGGACTATGGCTACACCTTC.